This T cell receptor (beta chain) was identified in a study of read filtering for tumor transcriptome and immune sequencing. Whole-study context: Patients were 17 male and 11 to 15 female, mean age 65.9 years, range about 45 to 85. Study findings and constraints: RNA-seq captured clonotypes less deeply and reliably than IR-seq.

This clonotype has at least ten counts. The antigen is undetermined. This library used about 360 ng RNA and molecular barcoded adaptors spanning alpha/delta and beta/gamma chains. TCRdb analysed the reads with MiXCR anew, one entry per CDR3 protein. The data show approximately 61,000 distinct CDR3 sequences, around 18% seen once. The CDR3 runs to 16 residues. Germline trimming cut 10 bases from V and 4 bases from J; bases unmatched to any gene: 8. This chain links TRBV12-3 or TRBV12-4 with TRBJ2-6; 12 nucleotides match TRBD1. The receptor was derived from a donor over 35 with multiple myeloma. Input material: a population of CD138-negative cells sorted from bone marrow. In DNA, the CDR3 is TGTGCCACCCGGGACAGGGGGCGTGTGGGGGCCAACGTCCTGACTTTC. Translation gives CATRDRGRVGANVLTF.